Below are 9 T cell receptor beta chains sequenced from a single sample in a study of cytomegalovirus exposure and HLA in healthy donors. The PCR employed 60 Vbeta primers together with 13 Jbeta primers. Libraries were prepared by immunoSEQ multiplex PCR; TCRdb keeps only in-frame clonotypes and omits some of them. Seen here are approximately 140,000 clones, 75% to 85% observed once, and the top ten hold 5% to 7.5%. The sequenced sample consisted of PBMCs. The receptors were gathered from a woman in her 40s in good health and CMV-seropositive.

CDR3 sequence reads: CASSPGQVYEQYF. CDR3 sequence (DNA): TGCGCCAGCAGTCCCGGACAGGTCTACGAGCAGTACTTC. The J gene is TRBJ2-7, the V gene TRBV5-1, with TRBD1 identical over 7 bases. J gave up 3 bases and V 5 bases, and 5 bases lay outside the gene matches. Germline V gene lookup returns CDR1 SGHRS and CDR2 YFSETQ. The CDR3 is 13 amino acids.

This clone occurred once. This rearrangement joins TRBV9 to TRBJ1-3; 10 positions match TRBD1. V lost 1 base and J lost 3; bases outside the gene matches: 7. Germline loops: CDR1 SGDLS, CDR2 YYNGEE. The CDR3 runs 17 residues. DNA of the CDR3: TGTGCCAGCAGCGTAACAGTCGGACAGGGGGGTGGAAACACCATATATTTT. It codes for CASSVTVGQGGGNTIYF.

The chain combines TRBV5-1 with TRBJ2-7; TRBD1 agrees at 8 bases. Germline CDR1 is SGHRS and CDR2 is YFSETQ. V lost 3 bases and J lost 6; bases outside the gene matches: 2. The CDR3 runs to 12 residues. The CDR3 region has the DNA TGCGCCAGCAGCTCACAGGGGGGCGAGCAGTACTTC. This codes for CASSSQGGEQYF.

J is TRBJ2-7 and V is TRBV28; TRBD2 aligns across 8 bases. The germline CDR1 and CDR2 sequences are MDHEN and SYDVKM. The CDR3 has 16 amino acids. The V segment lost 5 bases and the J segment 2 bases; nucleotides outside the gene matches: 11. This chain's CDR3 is CASSLELGRGPYEQYF. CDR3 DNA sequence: TGTGCCAGCAGTCTTGAGCTCGGGAGGGGCCCCTACGAGCAGTACTTC.

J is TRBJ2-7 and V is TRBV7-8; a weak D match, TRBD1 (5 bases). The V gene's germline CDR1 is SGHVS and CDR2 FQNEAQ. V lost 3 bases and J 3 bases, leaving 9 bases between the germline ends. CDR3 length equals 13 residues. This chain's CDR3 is CASSLGQRYEQYF. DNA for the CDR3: TGTGCCAGCAGCTTGGGGCAGCGCTACGAGCAGTACTTC.

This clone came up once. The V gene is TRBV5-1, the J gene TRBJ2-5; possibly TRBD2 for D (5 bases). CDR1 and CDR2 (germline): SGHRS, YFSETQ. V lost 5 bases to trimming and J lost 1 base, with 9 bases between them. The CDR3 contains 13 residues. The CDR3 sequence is CASRAGSQETQYF. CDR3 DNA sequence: TGCGCCAGCAGGGCGGGTTCCCAAGAGACCCAGTACTTC.

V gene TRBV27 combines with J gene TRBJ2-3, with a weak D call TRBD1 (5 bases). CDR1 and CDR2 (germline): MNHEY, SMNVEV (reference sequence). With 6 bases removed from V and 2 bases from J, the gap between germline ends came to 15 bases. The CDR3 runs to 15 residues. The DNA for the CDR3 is TGTGCCAGCAGAAGGGGTGGGGTAGCCACAGATACGCAGTATTTT. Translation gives CASRRGGVATDTQYF.

CDR3 in DNA: TGCACCAATCCGGGACAGGGGATCAATCAGCCCCAGCATTTT. Encoded protein: CTNPGQGINQPQHF. The chain links TRBV1 to TRBJ1-5; the tabulated D call, TRBD1, remains unverified against the DNA. TRBV1 is marked as a pseudogene. CDR3 length: 14 amino acids.

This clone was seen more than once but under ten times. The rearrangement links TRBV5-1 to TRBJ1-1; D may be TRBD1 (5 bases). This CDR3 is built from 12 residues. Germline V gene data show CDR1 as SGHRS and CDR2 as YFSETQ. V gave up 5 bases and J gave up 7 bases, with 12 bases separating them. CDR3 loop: CASRNSQDEAFF. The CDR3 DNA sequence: TGCGCCAGCAGAAACTCACAGGATGAAGCTTTCTTT.